This TCR beta chain was captured by sequencing in a study of patients and donors after allogeneic stem cell transplantation. This CDR3 is 16 amino acids long. Trimming pared 6 bases from V and 0 bases from J, leaving 15 bases between. Germline CDR1 is MNHEY and CDR2 is SVGAGI. TCRdb re-derived calls from the RT-PCR reads in MiXCR, one entry per CDR3 protein. The sample includes roughly 40,000 distinct CDR3 sequences, roughly 30% seen only once; the top ten take approximately 79%. Material: blood, either unsorted or a sorted T cell fraction (not recorded which). V gene TRBV6-5 combines with J gene TRBJ2-1, with D possibly being TRBD1 (5 bases). The TCR comes from a human donor who was either an allogeneic HSCT recipient or a stem cell or donor lymphocyte infusion donor (not recorded which). It is not recorded whose cells these are; they may come from a transplant donor. CDR3 bases: TGTGCCAGCAGCGCGCCTACAGGTGTCTCCTACAATGAGCAGTTCTTC. Protein product: CASSAPTGVSYNEQFF.